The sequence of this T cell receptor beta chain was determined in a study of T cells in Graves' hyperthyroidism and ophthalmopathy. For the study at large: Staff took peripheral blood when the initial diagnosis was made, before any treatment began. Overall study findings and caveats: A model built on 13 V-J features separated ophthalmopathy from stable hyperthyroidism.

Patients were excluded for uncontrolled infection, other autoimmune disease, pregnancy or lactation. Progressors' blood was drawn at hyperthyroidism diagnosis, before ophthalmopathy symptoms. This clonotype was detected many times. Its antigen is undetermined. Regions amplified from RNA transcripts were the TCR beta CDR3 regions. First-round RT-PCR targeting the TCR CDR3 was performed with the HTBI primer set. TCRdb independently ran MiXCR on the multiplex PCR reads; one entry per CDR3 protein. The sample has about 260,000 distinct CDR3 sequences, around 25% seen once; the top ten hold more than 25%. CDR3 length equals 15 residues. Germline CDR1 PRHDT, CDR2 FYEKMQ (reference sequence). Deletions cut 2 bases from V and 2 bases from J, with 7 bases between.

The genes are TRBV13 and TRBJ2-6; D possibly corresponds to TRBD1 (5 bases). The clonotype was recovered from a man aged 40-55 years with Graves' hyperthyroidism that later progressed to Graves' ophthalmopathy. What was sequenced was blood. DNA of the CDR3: TGTGCCAGCAGCTTACAGGGTGCTGGGGCCAACGTCCTGACTTTC. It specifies CASSLQGAGANVLTF.